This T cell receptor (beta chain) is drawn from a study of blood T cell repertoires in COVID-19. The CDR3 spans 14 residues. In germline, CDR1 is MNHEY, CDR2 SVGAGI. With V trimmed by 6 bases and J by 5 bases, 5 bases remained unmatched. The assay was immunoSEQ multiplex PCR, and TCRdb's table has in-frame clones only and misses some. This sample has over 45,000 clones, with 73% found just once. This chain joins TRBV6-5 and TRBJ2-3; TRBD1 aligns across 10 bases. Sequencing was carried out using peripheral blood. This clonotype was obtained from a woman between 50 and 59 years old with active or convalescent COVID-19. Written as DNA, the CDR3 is TGTGCCAGCAGGCCGGGACAGGGGAGAGATACGCAGTATTTT. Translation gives CASRPGQGRDTQYF.